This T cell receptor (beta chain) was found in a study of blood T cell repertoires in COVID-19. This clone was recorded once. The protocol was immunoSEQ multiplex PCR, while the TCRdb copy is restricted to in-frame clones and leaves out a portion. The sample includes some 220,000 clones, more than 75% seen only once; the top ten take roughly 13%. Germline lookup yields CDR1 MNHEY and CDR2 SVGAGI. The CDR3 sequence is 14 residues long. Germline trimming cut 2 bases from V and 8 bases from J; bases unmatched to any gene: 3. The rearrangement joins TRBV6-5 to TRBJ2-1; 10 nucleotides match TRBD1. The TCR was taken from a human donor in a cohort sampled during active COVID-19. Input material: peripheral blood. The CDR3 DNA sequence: TGTGCCAGCAGTTACGCCGGGACAGGGGATGAGCAGTTCTTC. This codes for CASSYAGTGDEQFF.